The present entry profiles one TCR beta chain with its context. No antigen is known for it. Looked up from germline, CDR1 is LGHNA and CDR2 is YSLEER. The V end was cut by 0 bases, the J end by 7 bases, with 13 bases between. The CDR3 length is 14 residues. These data come from a study of beta chain features in type 1 diabetes. Across the study: What patients shared with healthy donors was a similar profile of age, gender and cell yields.

Sorted cells reached over 95% purity in every population. Expressed TCRB transcripts got sequenced, as all isolated RNA was reverse transcribed. TCRdb's copy holds only in-frame clones and misses some; the assay was immunoSEQ multiplex PCR. The sample has 860,000 or so clones; about a sixth are singletons. Points from the study as a whole: In patients and controls equally, PCR might favor templates that are shorter. Researchers reported that naive, central memory and Treg TCRB repertoires appeared more similar in patients than in healthy donors.

This receptor was obtained from a woman under 30 in good health. The chain combines TRBV4-3 with TRBJ2-7; D remains unclear. The sample consisted of naive CD4+ T cells from blood. The CDR3 nucleotides are TGCGCCAGCAGCCAAGAGTACCGAGCTACAGAGCAGTACTTC. As protein: CASSQEYRATEQYF.